This TCR beta chain originates from a study of OX40 agonist ivuxolimab in advanced cancers. On this clone: Its specificity is not known.

Assay: immunoSEQ multiplex PCR; the TCRdb copy retains only in-frame clones and omits some. The data show tens of thousands of clones, with roughly 80% seen just once and just over 30% held by the top ten. Per germline, CDR1 SGDLS and CDR2 YYNGEE. The CDR3 has 17 amino acids. V lost 0 bases and J lost 8; bases outside the gene matches: 5. The study's findings and limits: The expanded peripheral T cells' antigen specificity was not determined. Compared with others, partial responders at 0.1-3.0 mg/kg displayed clonal expansion among the lowest. Averaging showed that CD8+ T cells had more expanded clones than CD4+ did.

At baseline, cycle 4 day 1, and cycle 7 day 1, blood was sampled. The sample here was CD4+ or CD8+ T cells sorted from blood, taken in a trial of the OX40 agonist ivuxolimab. This clonotype was obtained from an adult with an advanced solid tumor such as melanoma, head and neck, liver or kidney cancer. V and J are TRBV9 and TRBJ2-1, with TRBD2 identical over 16 bases. CDR3 protein: CASSVAGLAGGRDEQFF. In nucleotides, the CDR3 is TGTGCCAGCAGCGTAGCGGGACTAGCGGGAGGGCGGGATGAGCAGTTCTTC.